Listed below are T cell receptor beta chains from one sample, sequenced in a study of cytomegalovirus exposure and HLA in healthy donors. TCRdb keeps only in-frame clones here, not all; method: immunoSEQ multiplex PCR. In the table there are roughly 200,000 clones, 70% to 90% of which are singletons. The sequenced sample consisted of PBMCs. All receptors come from a woman younger than 45 in good health and CMV-seronegative. The CDR3 runs from the conserved cysteine through the conserved F or W. A D gene is named only where the DNA matches it firmly. Part of the rows lack a size; the others show once, few, many or a class for expanded clones.

v_gene	j_gene	abundance	d_gene	CDR3aa	CDR3nt
TRBV4-1	TRBJ2-7	.	.	CASSQDMVRGSEQYF	TGCGCCAGCAGCCAAGATATGGTCAGGGGATCCGAGCAGTACTTC
TRBV5-4	TRBJ2-2	once	TRBD2	CASSSGTSASGELFF	TGTGCCAGCAGCTCCGGGACTAGCGCCTCCGGGGAGCTGTTTTTT
TRBV7-9	TRBJ1-6	once	TRBD1	CASSWTGNSPLHF	TGTGCCAGCAGCTGGACAGGCAATTCACCCCTCCACTTT
TRBV29-1	TRBJ2-1	.	.	CSAAWRSSYNEQFF	TGCAGCGCTGCTTGGAGGAGCTCCTACAATGAGCAGTTCTTC
TRBV11-1	TRBJ2-3	.	TRBD2	CASSPWRGNTDTQYF	TGTGCCAGCAGCCCCTGGCGGGGGAACACAGATACGCAGTATTTT
TRBV6-1	TRBJ1-1	.	.	CASSASRDTHSGGAFF	TGTGCCAGCAGTGCGTCCCGGGACACCCATTCCGGTGGAGCTTTCTTT
TRBV7-9	TRBJ2-1	.	.	CASSLEFPRRGEQFF	TGTGCCAGCAGCTTAGAATTCCCTCGCAGGGGTGAGCAGTTCTTC
TRBV25-1	TRBJ1-5	.	TRBD1	CASSDLRDRFNQPQHF	TGTGCCAGCAGTGATCTCCGGGACAGGTTCAATCAGCCCCAGCATTTT
TRBV4-2	TRBJ2-7	.	.	CASSHRVWTTYSYEQYF	TGTGCCAGCAGCCACAGGGTTTGGACAACCTACTCCTACGAGCAGTACTTC
TRBV2	TRBJ1-2	.	TRBD1	CASSDRDRGYGYTF	TGTGCCAGCAGTGATCGGGACAGGGGCTATGGCTACACCTTC
TRBV4-2	TRBJ2-1	.	TRBD2	CASSQHGTSGALLYEQFF	TGTGCCAGCAGCCAACACGGGACTAGCGGGGCCCTCTTATATGAGCAGTTCTTC
TRBV7-8	TRBJ1-1	.	.	CASSFRRVTNTEAFF	TGTGCCAGCAGCTTCCGGAGGGTAACAAACACTGAAGCTTTCTTT
TRBV28	TRBJ2-2	.	.	CATRDTNTGELFF	TGTGCCACCCGGGACACTAACACCGGGGAGCTGTTTTTT
TRBV19	TRBJ2-1	.	.	CASSMGGGWREQFF	TGTGCCAGTAGTATGGGTGGGGGCTGGCGTGAGCAGTTCTTC
TRBV28	TRBJ2-7	.	.	CASSPLGTRFTYEQYF	TGTGCCAGCAGCCCCCTAGGGACAAGGTTCACCTACGAGCAGTACTTC
TRBV5-1	TRBJ2-1	.	.	CASSLAQGYNEQFF	TGCGCCAGCAGCTTGGCACAGGGTTACAATGAGCAGTTCTTC
TRBV10-2	TRBJ1-2	.	.	CASSESRGNYGYTF	TGCGCCAGCAGTGAGTCTAGAGGGAACTATGGCTACACCTTC
TRBV11-2	TRBJ2-6	.	.	CASSSQGVGANVLTF	TGTGCCAGCAGCTCCCAGGGCGTTGGGGCCAACGTCCTGACTTTC
TRBV18	TRBJ2-7	.	.	CASSLDTYEQYF	TGTGCCAGCTCACTTGACACTTACGAGCAGTACTTC
TRBV28	TRBJ2-1	.	TRBD2	CASTDGASGRVEQFF	TGTGCCAGCACGGACGGGGCTAGCGGGCGGGTTGAGCAGTTCTTC
TRBV12-1	TRBJ2-3	.	.	CASSVPKVGHRTDTQYF	TGTGCCAGCAGCGTCCCTAAGGTGGGACATAGAACAGATACGCAGTATTTT
TRBV19	TRBJ2-4	.	.	CASSNRGAFFQNIQYF	TGTGCCAGTAGTAACCGGGGGGCGTTTTTCCAAAACATTCAGTACTTC
TRBV9	TRBJ2-7	.	TRBD1	CASSRGQGAYEQYF	TGTGCCAGCAGCAGGGGACAGGGGGCATACGAGCAGTACTTC
TRBV2	TRBJ2-2	.	TRBD2	CASSDLELAGAGELFF	TGTGCCAGCAGTGATTTAGAACTAGCGGGAGCCGGGGAGCTGTTTTTT
TRBV5-1	TRBJ2-7	.	.	CASSQGSSYEQYF	TGCGCCAGCTCACAGGGAAGCTCCTACGAGCAGTACTTC
TRBV5-1	TRBJ2-3	few	TRBD2	CASSSVLAGTTDTQYF	TGCGCCAGCAGCTCGGTCCTAGCGGGGACCACAGATACGCAGTATTTT
TRBV15	TRBJ2-2	.	.	CATSSQGRTGELFF	TGTGCCACCAGCAGCCAGGGGAGAACCGGGGAGCTGTTTTTT
TRBV6-5	TRBJ1-3	.	.	CASRLGGSNGNTIYF	TGTGCCAGCAGACTCGGGGGAAGTAATGGAAACACCATATATTTT
TRBV5-1	TRBJ2-1	.	TRBD2	CASSQGLAVYNEQFF	TGCGCCAGCAGCCAAGGACTAGCGGTATACAATGAGCAGTTCTTC
TRBV28	TRBJ2-7	.	TRBD2	CASRGGSAGAYEQYF	TGTGCCAGCAGAGGTGGGTCTGCGGGAGCCTACGAGCAGTACTTC